Below, 8 T cell receptor beta chains from the same sample are listed, as sequenced in a study of cytomegalovirus exposure and HLA in healthy donors. PCR used 60 Vbeta primers and 13 Jbeta primers. The table came from immunoSEQ multiplex PCR; TCRdb's copy has only in-frame clones and leaves some out. The profile shows some 110,000 clones, approximately 80% of them singletons. Sequences were obtained from PBMCs. The receptors here all came from a woman aged 25 to 39 in good health and CMV-seronegative.

The V and J genes are TRBV5-6 and TRBJ2-7; D is uncertain. The CDR3 consists of 15 residues. V was shortened by 3 bases and J by 5 bases, with 18 bases between the two germline ends. Germline assignment: CDR1 SGHDT and CDR2 YYEEEE. In nucleotides, the CDR3 is TGTGCCAGCAGCTCCCGGGTCACCTCGAGTGACGAGCAGTACTTC. Protein sequence: CASSSRVTSSDEQYF.

With respect to this clone: Other DNA sequences in the sample encode the same CDR3. This rearrangement joins TRBV5-1 to TRBJ2-2, with D unclear. V was pared by 0 bases and J by 4 bases, with 7 bases between. CDR3 length: 14 amino acids. Germline V CDR1 and CDR2: SGHRS, YFSETQ. The CDR3 protein is CASSLVGSTGELFF. DNA of the CDR3: TGCGCCAGCAGCTTGGTTGGTAGCACCGGGGAGCTGTTTTTT.

This chain links TRBV7-3 with TRBJ2-1; D is undetermined. The CDR3 has 12 residues. V was cut by 1 base and J by 6 bases, with 4 bases left in between. CDR1 is SGHTA, CDR2 FQGTGA, per germline. CDR3 DNA sequence: TGTGCCAGCAGCTTAAGCGGCAATGAGCAGTTCTTC. This codes for CASSLSGNEQFF.

This clone has more than one count but fewer than ten. V and J are TRBV10-2 and TRBJ2-7; D not resolved. Germline V gene data show CDR1 as WSHSY and CDR2 as SAAADI. Trimming left V 6 bases short and J 12 bases short, with 12 bases between. The CDR3 has 10 residues. Written as DNA, the CDR3 is TGCGCCAGCAGGGCAGATTTTTGGTACTTC. It yields the protein CASRADFWYF.

The chain employs TRBV6-6 and TRBJ1-1; D is unresolved. In germline, CDR1 is MNHNY, CDR2 SVGAGI (reference sequence). The CDR3 consists of 14 residues. Trimming left V 2 bases short and J 8 bases short, with 15 bases between. The CDR3 loop reads CASSYEGYNEEAFF. CDR3 DNA sequence: TGTGCCAGCAGTTACGAGGGATATAATGAAGAAGCTTTCTTT.

This clone occurred once. The rearrangement uses TRBV27 and TRBJ2-2, with D possibly being TRBD2 (5 bases). The CDR3 consists of 17 residues. Per germline, CDR1 MNHEY and CDR2 SMNVEV (reference sequence). Trimming pared 5 bases from V and 4 bases from J, leaving 20 bases between. In nucleotides, the CDR3 is TGTGCCAGCAGTCCTCGGGCGGGTATGGGTTCCACCGGGGAGCTGTTTTTT. Residues: CASSPRAGMGSTGELFF.

J is TRBJ2-1 and V is TRBV27; maybe TRBD2 (6 bases). Trimming pared 2 bases from V and 1 base from J, leaving 12 bases between. The CDR3 runs to 16 residues. CDR1 MNHEY and CDR2 SMNVEV come from the germline V gene (reference sequence). The CDR3: CASSLAGFGSYNEQFF. Here the CDR3 DNA reads TGTGCCAGCAGTTTAGCGGGGTTCGGGTCCTACAATGAGCAGTTCTTC.

This chain uses TRBV7-9 with TRBJ1-1; 7 bases align to TRBD1. This CDR3 comprises 14 residues. V gave up 6 bases and J gave up 3 bases; unmatched junction bases: 7. From germline, CDR1 is SEHNR and CDR2 FQNEAQ (reference sequence). In DNA form, the CDR3 reads TGTGCCAGCAGACGAACCACAGGGGACACTGAAGCTTTCTTT. This translates into CASRRTTGDTEAFF.